Detailed here is one TCR beta chain. Its antigen is as yet unknown. The sample originates from a study of beta chain features in type 1 diabetes. Study-wide results and caveats: Shorter TCRB CDR3s, moderately but significantly so, marked every one of the four CD4+ subsets in Type 1 diabetes patients.

Sequenced material consisted of expressed TCRB transcripts (all of the isolated RNA was reverse transcribed). Method: immunoSEQ multiplex PCR; TCRdb's copy keeps in-frame clones and lacks some. The data hold some 150,000 clones, with 9.2% observed a single time. One heparinised blood draw averaging about 116 mL was given by each donor. Sequences were obtained from central memory CD4+ T cells from blood. The clonotype comes from a man younger than 35 in good health.

DNA for the CDR3: TGTGCCAGCAGCGCCGGGAGGCAGTGGAGTTCACCCCTCCACTTT. Its translation is CASSAGRQWSSPLHF. The chain joins TRBV9 to TRBJ1-6; D is uncertain. From germline, CDR1 is SGDLS and CDR2 YYNGEE. Trimming pared 3 bases from V and 9 bases from J, leaving 16 bases between. The CDR3 is 15 residues long.